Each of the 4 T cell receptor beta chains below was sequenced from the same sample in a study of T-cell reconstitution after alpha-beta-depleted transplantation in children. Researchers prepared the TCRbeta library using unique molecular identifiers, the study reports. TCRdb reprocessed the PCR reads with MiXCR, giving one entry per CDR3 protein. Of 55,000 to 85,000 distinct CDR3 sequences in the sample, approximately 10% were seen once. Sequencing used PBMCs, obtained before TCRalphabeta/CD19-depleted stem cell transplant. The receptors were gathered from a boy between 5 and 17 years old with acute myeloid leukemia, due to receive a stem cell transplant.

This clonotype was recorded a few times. CDR3 in amino acids: CASSLPTLGETQYF. The CDR3 nucleotides read TGTGCCAGCAGCTTACCGACGTTGGGGGAGACCCAGTACTTC. The chain is built from TRBV7-9 and TRBJ2-5; D gene ambiguous. The V end was cut by 2 bases, the J end by 5 bases, with 12 bases between. CDR3 length: 14 residues. Germline CDR1 reads SEHNR; CDR2 reads FQNEAQ (reference sequence).

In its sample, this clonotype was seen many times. This CDR3 is CASSQDPDNRGYTF. The CDR3, as DNA: TGTGCCAGCAGCCAAGATCCGGACAATCGGGGCTACACCTTC. The V gene is TRBV3-1, the J gene TRBJ1-2; a weak D match, TRBD1 (5 bases). Trimming pared 0 bases from V and 8 bases from J, leaving 13 bases between. The V gene's germline CDR1 is LGHDT and CDR2 YNNKEL (reference sequence). The CDR3 length is 14 residues. Full variable domain (outside the CDR3, taken from reference TRBV3-1 and TRBJ1-2): DTAVSQTPKYLVTQMGNDKSIKCEQNLGHDTMYWYKQDSKKFLKIMFSYNNKELIINETVPNRFSPKSPDKAHLNLHINSLELGDSAVYFCASSQDPDNRGYTFGSGTRLTVV.

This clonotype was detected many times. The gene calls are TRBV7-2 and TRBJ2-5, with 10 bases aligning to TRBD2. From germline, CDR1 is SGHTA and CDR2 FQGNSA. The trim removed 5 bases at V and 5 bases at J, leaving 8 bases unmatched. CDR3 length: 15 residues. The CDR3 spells CASSPLAGATETQYF. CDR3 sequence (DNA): TGTGCCAGCAGCCCGCTAGCGGGAGCGACGGAGACCCAGTACTTC. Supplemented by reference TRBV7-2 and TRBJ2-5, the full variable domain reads GAGVSQSPSNKVTEKGKDVELRCDPISGHTALYWYRQSLGQGLEFLIYFQGNSAPDKSGLPSDRFSAERTGGSVSTLTIQRTQQEDSAVYLCASSPLAGATETQYFGPGTRLLVL.

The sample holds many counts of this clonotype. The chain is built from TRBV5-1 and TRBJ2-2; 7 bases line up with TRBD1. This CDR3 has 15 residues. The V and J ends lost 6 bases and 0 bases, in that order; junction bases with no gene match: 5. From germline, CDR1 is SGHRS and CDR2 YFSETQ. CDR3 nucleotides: TGCGCCAGCAACCAAGGGGGCGCGAACACCGGGGAGCTGTTTTTT. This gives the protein CASNQGGANTGELFF. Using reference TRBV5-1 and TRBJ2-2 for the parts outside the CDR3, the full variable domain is KAGVTQTPRYLIKTRGQQVTLSCSPISGHRSVSWYQQTPGQGLQFLFEYFSETQRNKGNFPGRFSGRQFSNSRSEMNVSTLELGDSALYLCASNQGGANTGELFFGEGSRLTVL.